The entry that follows covers one T cell receptor beta chain sequence. Its antigen is undetermined. With a J-beta primer mix and a sample-barcoded 5' primer, a second PCR ran 7 to 11 cycles. Each cDNA molecule, via a template-switch adaptor with 12 random nucleotides, was tagged. Every sample gave at least 3 million paired-end reads containing CDR3. TCRdb itself ran the 5' RACE reads through MiXCR, one entry per CDR3 protein. Of fewer than 2 million distinct CDR3 sequences in the sample, approximately 39% were seen once. This specimen comes from a study of blood T cells in healthy people across ages. Study observations and caveats: Long-lived and aged donors differed, with more naive CD4+ cells and higher diversity in the long-lived.

This CDR3 contains 13 residues. Trimming pared 4 bases from V and 8 bases from J, leaving 11 bases between. CDR1 is SGHVS and CDR2 is FQNEAQ in the germline V gene. The sample taken for sequencing was blood. The J gene is TRBJ1-4, the V gene TRBV7-8; the D is unclear. This TCR was recovered from a human donor in good health. The CDR3 here is CASSSSGVEKLFF. In nucleotides, the CDR3 is TGTGCCAGCAGCTCCAGCGGGGTCGAAAAACTGTTTTTT.